These 4 T cell receptor beta chains originate from one sample sequenced in a study of metastatic and nonmetastatic thyroid tumors. There were no patients who had received any treatment before thyroid surgery. TCRdb called clones again from the PCR reads with MiXCR. In the table there are over 15,000 clones, 13% of which are singletons. The sequenced material came from blood. The receptors were gathered from a female donor with papillary thyroid cancer or a benign thyroid nodule (not recorded which). Some clones in this sample may be carry-over from other donors' samples.

A word on this clone: The junction departs from germline at one end; a sequencing error may be responsible. The V call is TRBV28, the J call TRBJ1-1; no clear D. Looked up from germline, CDR1 is MDHEN and CDR2 is SYDVKM. The CDR3 totals 14 residues. The CDR3 sequence: CASTPSGVNTDAFF. The DNA for the CDR3 is TGTGCCAGCACTCCTTCCGGAGTAAACACTGATGCTTTCTTT. The variable domain in full, completed from reference TRBV28 and TRBJ1-1, reads DVKVTQSSRYLVKRTGEKVFLECVQDMDHENMFWYRQDPGLGLRLIYFSYDVKMKEKGDIPEGYSVSREKKERFSLILESASTNQTSMYLCASTPSGVNTDAFFGQGTRLTVV.

This clone was recorded at least ten times. This chain joins TRBV6-1 and TRBJ2-5; D ambiguous. The CDR3 loop spans 12 amino acids. Looked up from germline, CDR1 is MNHNS and CDR2 is SASEGT. V gave up 6 bases and J gave up 2 bases, with 7 bases separating them. The CDR3 is CASSGPQETQYF. DNA for the CDR3: TGTGCCAGCAGCGGTCCGCAAGAGACCCAGTACTTC.

On this clone itself: A single base separates this from a much larger clone, so it may be a read error. The rearrangement uses TRBV25-1 and TRBJ2-2; possible D gene TRBD1, 5 bases. The V gene's germline CDR1 is MGHDK and CDR2 SYGVNS. CDR3 size: 13 residues. The ends were cut back, 5 bases at V and 10 bases at J, with 14 bases in the middle. CDR3 loop: CASSSQTAEELFF. Here the CDR3 DNA reads TGTGCCAGCAGTTCCCAGACAGCTGAGGAGCTGTTTTTT.

This clone was recorded at least ten times. This chain joins TRBV5-1 and TRBJ2-2; the D call may be TRBD1 or TRBD2 (5 bases each). The CDR3 totals 14 residues. V gave up 4 bases and J gave up 4 bases, with 11 bases separating them. Germline-derived CDR1 and CDR2 are SGHRS and YFSETQ. CDR3 sequence (DNA): TGCGCCAGCAGCGTTGGGACGGGCACCGGGGAGCTGTTTTTT. It yields the protein CASSVGTGTGELFF. Complete variable domain (other parts from reference TRBV5-1 and TRBJ2-2): KAGVTQTPRYLIKTRGQQVTLSCSPISGHRSVSWYQQTPGQGLQFLFEYFSETQRNKGNFPGRFSGRQFSNSRSEMNVSTLELGDSALYLCASSVGTGTGELFFGEGSRLTVL.